This T cell receptor (beta chain) derives from a study of CD8 T cells in ankylosing spondylitis. TCRdb passed the 5' RACE reads through MiXCR, listing each CDR3 protein once. The sample shows hundreds of thousands of distinct CDR3 sequences, 8.6% of them seen only once. The CDR3 contains 15 residues. Germline V gene sequence: CDR1 ENHRY, CDR2 SYGVKD. This clonotype occurred many times. One junction end disagrees with the germline gene, perhaps due to a read error. V is TRBV10-3 and J is TRBJ1-2; the D is unclear. The sample was blood, either unsorted or a sorted T cell fraction (not recorded which). The TCR was taken from a male donor with ankylosing spondylitis or in good health (not recorded which). This CDR3 is CAMSETAGLYYGYTF. CDR3 DNA sequence: TGTGCCATGAGTGAAACGGCCGGGCTTTACTATGGCTACACCTTC.